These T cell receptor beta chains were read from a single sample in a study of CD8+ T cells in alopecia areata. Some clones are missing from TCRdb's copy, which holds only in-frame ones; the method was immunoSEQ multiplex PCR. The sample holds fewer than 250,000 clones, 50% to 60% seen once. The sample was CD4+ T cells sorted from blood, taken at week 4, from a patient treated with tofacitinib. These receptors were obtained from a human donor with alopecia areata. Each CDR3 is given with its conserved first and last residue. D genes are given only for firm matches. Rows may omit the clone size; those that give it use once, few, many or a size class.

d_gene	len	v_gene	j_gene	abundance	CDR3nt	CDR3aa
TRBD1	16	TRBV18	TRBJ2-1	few	TGTGCCAGCTCACCATTAGCCGGGACAGGGTACAATGAGCAGTTCTTC	CASSPLAGTGYNEQFF
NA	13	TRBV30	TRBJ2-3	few	TGTGCCTGGAGTTTGGGTAGAACAGATACGCAGTATTTT	CAWSLGRTDTQYF
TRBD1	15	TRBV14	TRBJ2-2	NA	TGTGCCAGCCGTGGACAGGGCAAAAACACCGGGGAGCTGTTTTTT	CASRGQGKNTGELFF
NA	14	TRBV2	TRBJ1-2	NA	TGTGCCAGCAGTGAAACCAGGGTTTTTTCGGGCTACACCTTC	CASSETRVFSGYTF
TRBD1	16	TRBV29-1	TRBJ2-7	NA	TGCAGCGTTGGAGGCGGACAGGGGGAAAGCTCCTACGAGCAGTACTTC	CSVGGGQGESSYEQYF
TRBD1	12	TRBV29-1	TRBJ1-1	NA	TGCAGCGTTCCGGGACAGCTTCTTGAAGCTTTCTTT	CSVPGQLLEAFF
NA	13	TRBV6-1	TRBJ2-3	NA	TGTGCCAGCGGCAGGGGCGTAACAGATACGCAGTATTTT	CASGRGVTDTQYF
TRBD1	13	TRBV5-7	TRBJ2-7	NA	TGTGCCAGCAGCCCGACAGGGCCCTACGAGCAGTACTTC	CASSPTGPYEQYF
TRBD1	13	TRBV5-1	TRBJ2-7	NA	TGCGCCAGCAGCCAAGGGACAGGGGGCGAGCAGTACTTC	CASSQGTGGEQYF
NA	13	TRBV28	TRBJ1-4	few	TGTGCCAGCAGTTTTAGGATCCAGGGGAGACTGTTTTTT	CASSFRIQGRLFF
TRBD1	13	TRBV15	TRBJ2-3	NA	TGTGCCACCAACAGGGGAAGGGAGATTACGCAGTATTTT	CATNRGREITQYF
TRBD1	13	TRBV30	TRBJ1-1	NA	TGTGCCTGGAGTTTCCCCGGACAGGTTGAAGCTTTCTTT	CAWSFPGQVEAFF
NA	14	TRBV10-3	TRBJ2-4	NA	TGTGCCATCAGTAGTAACGTGGCCAAAAACATTCAGTACTTC	CAISSNVAKNIQYF
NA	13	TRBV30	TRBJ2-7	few	TGTGCCTGGAGTGTAAGGCCCCGCTACGAGCAGTACTTC	CAWSVRPRYEQYF